This TCR beta chain is from a study of cytomegalovirus exposure and HLA in healthy donors. Across the whole study: Early released data comprised 75 million to 100 million unique TCRs from HLA-typed donors.

General study results and limits: A missense variant in DCLRE1C was later tied to TCR beta V- and J-gene trimming. It was taken for granted in presence/absence analyses that sequencing depth across donors was roughly uniform. Evidence from a later analysis indicated that most CMV-associated TCR beta chains looked HLA-restricted.

The study ran its PCR with 60 Vbeta and 13 Jbeta primers. Clones were read by immunoSEQ multiplex PCR, and TCRdb kept only the in-frame ones, dropping some. The table shows around 140,000 clones, with around four fifths occurring only once. V was clipped by 0 bases and J by 6 bases; unmatched bases: 2. The CDR3 has 16 residues. CDR1 is LGHNA, CDR2 YNFKEQ, per germline. In regard to this clone: The antigen is not known.

The chain has TRBV4-2 and TRBJ2-2; 12 bases fit TRBD2. The source of this sequence is a man between 40 and 49 years old in good health and CMV-seronegative. The sequencing sample was made of PBMCs. CDR3 DNA sequence: TGTGCCAGCAGCCAAGAGCTAGCGGGAGGGCCCGGGGAGCTGTTTTTT. Translation: CASSQELAGGPGELFF.